This entry features one T cell receptor beta chain sequence. Its antigen is still unknown. The germline V gene has CDR1 SGHTA and CDR2 FQGNSA. This CDR3 has 13 residues. The germline V and J ends were trimmed by 0 bases and 9 bases, with 11 bases remaining between them. TCRdb called the 5' RACE reads again in MiXCR, with one record for every CDR3 protein. Of fewer than 300,000 distinct CDR3 sequences listed, around 17% are singletons. These data come from a study of T-cell memory formation after mild COVID-19. Study-level information: The study found TCR clusters largely donor specific. General study points: Pre-infection memory contained some responding clones, which suggested that cross-reactive memory had joined. Later expanders leaned CD4+, whereas day 15 to 85 contracting clones were balanced CD4/CD8. Second-wave clones that peaked on day 37 lacked confirmed SARS-CoV-2 specificity.

The chain links TRBV7-2 to TRBJ1-1, with a weak D call TRBD1 (6 bases). This sequence originates from a man younger than 30 who had mild COVID-19 (a few samples of this study predate the infection). Cell type and time point are not known. The sequencing input was PBMCs or a T cell subset sorted from them (not recorded which). CDR3 residues: CASSLANRAQAFF. CDR3 DNA sequence: TGTGCCAGCAGCTTAGCGAACAGGGCCCAAGCTTTCTTT.